This T cell receptor beta chain derives from a study of human T cells and chemical hapten exposure. Across the whole study: Small pooled library volume differences chiefly drove per-sample TCR yield variation. Overall study results and limits: The study found that DPC sensitization did not change TCRs above 1 in 1000 frequency.

The V and J ends lost 5 bases and 3 bases respectively, with 11 bases between them. CDR3 length: 13 amino acids. Looked up from germline, CDR1 is MNHEY and CDR2 is SMNVEV (reference sequence). For the library, individual cDNA molecules each received unique molecular identifiers. Per the original data handling: Counting gave a median of about 89,000 TCRs per sample, with values ranging from about 23,224 to 690,600. MiXCR, run by TCRdb on the reads, gives a single entry per CDR3 protein. TCRdb's processing, not the authors', yielded these V and J calls. The repertoire holds around 120,000 distinct CDR3 sequences, less than 10% seen once, with 1.2% to 1.5% in the top ten. Blood, whole and unfractionated, served as the source for total RNA extraction. This clonotype was found a few times. The antigen remains unidentified.

This TCR came from a human donor in good health. Some clones in this sample may be carry-over from other donors' samples. This rearrangement joins TRBV27 to TRBJ2-7; no definite D call. The sequenced material came from whole blood. CDR3 nucleotides: TGTGCCAGCAGTCGCGTCGACGGCTACGAGCAGTACTTC. It specifies CASSRVDGYEQYF.